Sequencing of this TCR beta chain was carried out in a study of blood T cell repertoires in COVID-19. The V and J ends lost 7 bases and 3 bases respectively, with 10 bases between them. This CDR3 contains 13 residues. Germline V CDR1 and CDR2: MGHDK, SYGVNS. In the source study's methods: Nucleated cell counts were estimated from reference gene primer amplification. Using immunoSEQ multiplex PCR, the repertoire was profiled, and TCRdb retains in-frame clones only, with some absent. The V and J calls and the clone size are those of that table, but D and trimming were determined from the DNA. The repertoire includes approximately 280,000 clones, roughly 85% of them detected once, and over 6% sits in the top ten.

Sequencing was carried out using PBMCs or T cells enriched from blood (not recorded which). The sequence came from a woman in her forties who had recovered from COVID-19. The chain combines TRBV25-1 with TRBJ1-3, with unresolved D. The CDR3 sequence is CASTSLSGNTIYF. The CDR3 DNA reads TGTGCCAGCACCTCCCTAAGTGGAAACACCATATATTTT.